Sequencing of this T cell receptor (beta chain) was carried out in a study of blood T cell repertoires in COVID-19. Study in general: The United States, Italy and Spain provided the acute and convalescent COVID-19 samples.

Germline lookup yields CDR1 SNHLY and CDR2 FYNNEI. V was clipped by 6 bases and J by 2 bases; unmatched bases: 11. The CDR3 has 16 residues. The method was immunoSEQ multiplex PCR; TCRdb's version includes in-frame clones alone and lacks a portion of them. The sample lists 200,000 to 250,000 clones; about 90% were seen once. The sequence came from a man between 60 and 75 years old with COVID-19, enrolled during active disease. The sequencing sample was made of peripheral blood. The chain uses TRBV2 and TRBJ2-7, with 9 nucleotides matching TRBD1. Here the CDR3 DNA reads TGTGCCAGCAGCGGGATTGGGACAGGGAACCCCTACGAGCAGTACTTC. Amino acids: CASSGIGTGNPYEQYF. The full variable domain, completed using reference TRBV2 and TRBJ2-7, is EPEVTQTPSHQVTQMGQEVILRCVPISNHLYFYWYRQILGQKVEFLVSFYNNEISEKSEIFDDQFSVERPDGSNFTLKIRSTKLEDSAMYFCASSGIGTGNPYEQYFGPGTRLTVT.